This TCR beta chain is from a study of blood T cell repertoires in COVID-19. Study at large: Spain, Italy and the United States supplied samples that represented acute and convalescent COVID-19. Sources were T cells, B-cell-depleted T cells, or PBMCs; the material itself was cDNA or gDNA.

Trimming cost V 3 bases and J 0 bases, with 12 bases left between them. Germline assignment: CDR1 ENHRY and CDR2 SYGVKD. The CDR3 has 15 residues. Assay: immunoSEQ multiplex PCR; the TCRdb copy retains only in-frame clones and omits some. Seen here are 99,000 or so clones, less than 90% observed once, and the top ten hold roughly 5.3%. The sequenced material came from peripheral blood. This sequence originates from a human donor in a cohort sampled during active COVID-19. The V gene is TRBV10-3, the J gene TRBJ2-7, with D perhaps matching TRBD1 (5 bases). CDR3 nucleotides: TGTGCCATCAGTGATCTTCAGGGAAGCTCCTACGAGCAGTACTTC. Amino acids: CAISDLQGSSYEQYF.